A single T cell receptor beta chain is shown here with its context. The clone's antigen remains unknown. The sample belongs to a study of T cells expressing NK-cell markers (dated by TCRdb to 2019 to 2021). Looking at the study overall: In sorted CD3+CD56+NKG2C+, CD3+CD56+NKG2C- and CD3+CD56-NKG2C+ T-cell subsets from 8 or 9 donors, TCR beta-chain repertoires were profiled. Illumina HiSeq 2000/2500, MiSeq or NextSeq was used to sequence libraries as 2 x 150 bp reads. Among the eight sequenced donors, seven were HCMV-seropositive and one was HCMV-seronegative. The study sequenced eight donors, all healthy volunteers chosen at random: three men and five women. Findings and caveats that apply to the study as a whole: Those dominant clonotypes were again the most abundant among CD3+CD56-NKG2C+ cells in a handful of donors, at roughly 25-65%. It remained unclear whether the expanded NKG2C-expressing T cell clones were specific for HCMV antigens. In six donors, the dominant CD3+CD56+NKG2C+ clonotypes ranked among the top 10 CD8+ clonotypes, making up about 1.0-7.5% of CD8+ T cells.

The sequencing machine was an Illumina HiSeq 2000. TCR beta cDNA libraries were made by 5'RACE template switching that added a universal primer site and unique molecular identifiers. Synthesis of cDNA was primed from the TCR beta constant segment and was followed by two consecutive PCR amplification steps. The paper's data handling went like this. MIGEC handled demultiplexing of the reads and grouping by UMI, while MiTCR was used to assemble and quantify clonotypes. Only TCR cDNA sequences supported by at least two reads were kept to exclude erroneous sequences. The tcR package was used for downstream repertoire analysis, and clonotypes were matched between fractions using CDR3 nucleotide sequence together with V segment. VDJmatch was used to annotate antigen specificity against VDJdb, with one amino acid substitution allowed in CDR3. Once TCRdb had reprocessed the reads, it stored one entry per CDR3 protein sequence and supplied no DNA. The V and J calls were determined by TCRdb, not by the authors. This sample's records show hundreds of thousands of distinct CDR3 sequences. Less than 7.5% of the sample is in the top ten clones.

HCMV serostatus was determined by detecting HCMV-specific IgG in serum with a commercial ELISA kit. Peripheral blood mononuclear cells were isolated from blood by Ficoll density gradient centrifugation. The TCR originated in a woman aged 18-70 years in good health. What was sequenced was blood T cells: a sorted CD56 or NKG2C T cell subset, CD4+ or CD8+ T cells, or bulk PBMC T cells (not recorded which).

The CDR3 protein is CASSLVLEQETQYF. The rearranged chain carries TRBV5-1 and TRBJ2-5. Based on the germline V gene, the CDR1 and CDR2 sequences are SGHRS and YFSETQ. The CDR3, from cysteine to phenylalanine, totals 14 residues. Nucleotide data are not available.